Presented here are 26 T cell receptor beta chains from one specimen sequenced in a study of shared clonotypes between healthy human individuals. The assay was immunoSEQ multiplex PCR, and TCRdb's table has in-frame clones only and misses some. The table includes 2,500,000 or so clones, just over 90% detected once. Source material: naive CD4+ T cells sorted from blood. Subset here: CD45RA+ positively selected. These receptors were collected from a man aged 18 to 30 in good health.

The chain joins TRBV7-6 to TRBJ2-1, with D uncertain. Germline V gene lookup returns CDR1 SGHVS and CDR2 FNYEAQ. The V end was cut by 3 bases, the J end by 8 bases, with 8 bases between. The CDR3 totals 12 residues. CDR3: CASSFLGYEQFF. CDR3 bases: TGTGCCAGCAGCTTTCTGGGCTATGAGCAGTTCTTC.

Written as DNA, the CDR3 is TGTGCCAGCAGTTACGGACAGGGGGCACCCTACGAGCAGTACTTC. This gives the protein CASSYGQGAPYEQYF. The chain is built from TRBV6-6 and TRBJ2-7; TRBD1 agrees at 11 bases. CDR1 MNHNY and CDR2 SVGAGI come from the germline V gene (reference sequence). Unmatched junction bases numbered 2, after V lost 2 bases and J lost 2 bases. The CDR3 consists of 15 residues.

This rearrangement joins TRBV5-1 to TRBJ2-2; TRBD2 matches 8 bases. J lost 3 bases, V lost 0 bases, and 1 base had no gene match. CDR1 is SGHRS and CDR2 is YFSETQ in the germline V gene. The CDR3 has 15 residues. CDR3 sequence: CASSLELADTGELFF. The CDR3 DNA is TGCGCCAGCAGCTTGGAACTAGCGGACACCGGGGAGCTGTTTTTT.

The J gene is TRBJ2-7, the V gene TRBV11-2, with no clear D. V lost 4 bases, J lost 0 bases, and 19 bases lay in between. The germline CDR1 and CDR2 sequences are SGHAT and FQNNGV. The CDR3 totals 17 residues. CDR3 amino acids: CASSSLSNPLSSYEQYF. CDR3 DNA: TGTGCCAGCAGCTCCTTGAGCAACCCTCTGAGCTCCTACGAGCAGTACTTC.

The rearrangement joins TRBV30 to TRBJ2-5; 11 bases line up with TRBD2. This CDR3 region has 16 residues. Per the germline V gene, CDR1 is GTSNPN and CDR2 is SVGIG (reference sequence). J lost 1 base, V lost 4 bases, and 8 bases had no gene match. The CDR3 coding sequence is TGTGCCTGGAAACTCGGGCTAGCGGGGGGCCAAGAGACCCAGTACTTC. It is translated as CAWKLGLAGGQETQYF. The whole variable domain, filled in from reference TRBV30 and TRBJ2-5, reads SQTIHQWPATLVQPVGSPLSLECTVEGTSNPNLYWYRQAAGRGLQLLFYSVGIGQISSEVPQNLSASRPQDRQFILSSKKLLLSDSGFYLCAWKLGLAGGQETQYFGPGTRLLVL.

This clone was seen once. The rearrangement uses TRBV5-1 and TRBJ2-3, with 12 bases aligning to TRBD2. The CDR3 totals 17 residues. CDR1 and CDR2 from the germline V gene are SGHRS and YFSETQ. V trimming: 2 bases; J trimming: 4 bases; junction bases outside the gene matches: 8. The CDR3 DNA sequence: TGCGCCAGCAGCTTTCCGACTAGCGGGGGACTCGCAGATACGCAGTATTTT. This sequence encodes CASSFPTSGGLADTQYF.

The V and J genes are TRBV5-1 and TRBJ1-1; TRBD1 matches 8 bases. Germline CDR1 reads SGHRS; CDR2 reads YFSETQ. The CDR3 covers 16 residues. The V and J ends lost 3 bases and 4 bases, in that order; junction bases with no gene match: 11. Here the CDR3 DNA reads TGCGCCAGCAGCTCCCGGACAGGGAATTTGGGCACTGAAGCTTTCTTT. Translating it yields CASSSRTGNLGTEAFF.

The V and J genes are TRBV5-6 and TRBJ1-1, with D unclear. V was cut by 3 bases and J by 11 bases, with 11 bases left in between. This CDR3 comprises 11 residues. The germline gives CDR1 SGHDT, CDR2 YYEEEE. The CDR3, as DNA: TGTGCCAGCAGCTACGGGGAAAACGCTTTCTTT. Residues: CASSYGENAFF.

Of note for this clone: The identical CDR3 is also encoded by other nucleotide sequences in the sample. The chain employs TRBV18 and TRBJ2-5; D may be TRBD2 (6 bases). Trimming stripped 3 bases from V and 2 bases from J, with 10 bases between. Germline V gene sequence: CDR1 KGHSH, CDR2 LQKENI. The CDR3 loop spans 14 amino acids. This chain's CDR3 is CASSPGLEQETQYF. DNA for the CDR3: TGTGCCAGCTCACCGGGACTGGAACAAGAGACCCAGTACTTC.

Notes on this clone: Other DNA sequences in this specimen translate into the identical CDR3. The gene calls are TRBV7-2 and TRBJ2-1; 11 positions match TRBD2. The CDR3 extends over 15 amino acids. Germline V gene lookup returns CDR1 SGHTA and CDR2 FQGNSA. The ends lost 4 bases at V and 1 base at J; junction bases unmatched: 0. The CDR3 DNA follows: TGTGCCAGCAGCTCTAGCGGGGGGTCCTACAATGAGCAGTTCTTC. The encoded protein is CASSSSGGSYNEQFF. Together with reference TRBV7-2 and TRBJ2-1, the CDR3 gives the full variable domain: GAGVSQSPSNKVTEKGKDVELRCDPISGHTALYWYRQSLGQGLEFLIYFQGNSAPDKSGLPSDRFSAERTGGSVSTLTIQRTQQEDSAVYLCASSSSGGSYNEQFFGPGTRLTVL.

V gene TRBV19 combines with J gene TRBJ2-3; D is perhaps TRBD1 (5 bases). CDR3 length equals 15 residues. The V end was cut by 5 bases, the J end by 0 bases, with 12 bases between. Germline V CDR1 and CDR2: LNHDA, SQIVND (reference sequence). CDR3 sequence (DNA): TGTGCCAGTAGTCAGGGCAGCCCTAGCACAGATACGCAGTATTTT. It is translated as CASSQGSPSTDTQYF.

This clone was counted once. This chain joins TRBV5-1 and TRBJ2-1, with TRBD2 matching 8 bases. J gave up 4 bases and V 5 bases, and 11 bases lay outside the gene matches. This CDR3 contains 16 residues. Germline loops: CDR1 SGHRS, CDR2 YFSETQ. The CDR3 loop is CASSLGSSGPYNEQFF. The DNA for the CDR3 is TGCGCCAGCAGTCTGGGGTCTAGCGGGCCTTACAATGAGCAGTTCTTC.

The genes are TRBV30 and TRBJ2-7; no firm D call. This CDR3 comprises 11 residues. Germline V gene sequence: CDR1 GTSNPN, CDR2 SVGIG (reference sequence). V lost 3 bases and J 7 bases, leaving 10 bases between the germline ends. In nucleotides, the CDR3 is TGTGCCTGGAGCCCAGGTCATGAGCAGTACTTC. Its protein is CAWSPGHEQYF. The full variable domain, its missing parts supplied by reference TRBV30 and TRBJ2-7, is SQTIHQWPATLVQPVGSPLSLECTVEGTSNPNLYWYRQAAGRGLQLLFYSVGIGQISSEVPQNLSASRPQDRQFILSSKKLLLSDSGFYLCAWSPGHEQYFGPGTRLTVT.

J is TRBJ1-6 and V is TRBV10-2, with D tentatively TRBD1 (6 bases). The germline CDR1 and CDR2 sequences are WSHSY and SAAADI. V was clipped by 0 bases and J by 8 bases, with 11 bases between them. This CDR3 has 15 amino acids. CDR3 sequence: CASSESGGWDSPLHF. The CDR3 DNA is TGCGCCAGCAGTGAGTCGGGGGGCTGGGATTCACCCCTCCACTTT.

The chain combines TRBV5-1 with TRBJ1-1; D gene ambiguous. The germline CDR1 and CDR2 sequences are SGHRS and YFSETQ. The CDR3 covers 15 residues. V was shortened by 4 bases and J by 3 bases, with 16 bases between the two germline ends. CDR3 amino acids: CASSPDGAIYTEAFF. CDR3 bases: TGCGCCAGCAGCCCGGACGGCGCGATTTACACTGAAGCTTTCTTT. Combining the CDR3 with reference TRBV5-1 and TRBJ1-1 gives the whole variable domain KAGVTQTPRYLIKTRGQQVTLSCSPISGHRSVSWYQQTPGQGLQFLFEYFSETQRNKGNFPGRFSGRQFSNSRSEMNVSTLELGDSALYLCASSPDGAIYTEAFFGQGTRLTVV.

This chain joins TRBV2 and TRBJ2-2, with D unresolved. The CDR3 has 15 amino acids. V lost 6 bases and J lost 2, with 13 bases in between. Germline CDR1 reads SNHLY; CDR2 reads FYNNEI. As DNA, the CDR3 is TGTGCCAGCAGGGTCCGGACGGATAACACCGGGGAGCTGTTTTTT. Its translation is CASRVRTDNTGELFF.

The chain employs TRBV4-1 and TRBJ2-4; D is perhaps TRBD2 (7 bases). This CDR3 has 19 residues. Germline V gives CDR1 MGHRA, CDR2 YSYEKL. Trimming pared 0 bases from V and 2 bases from J, leaving 20 bases between. This CDR3 is CASSQEGRIGGRTKNIQYF. In nucleotides, the CDR3 is TGCGCCAGCAGCCAAGAAGGACGAATCGGGGGGCGGACCAAAAACATTCAGTACTTC.

This rearrangement joins TRBV2 to TRBJ2-1; 12 nucleotides line up with TRBD2. Germline assignment: CDR1 SNHLY and CDR2 FYNNEI. With 6 bases clipped from V and 6 bases from J, the junction kept 6 bases outside the gene matches. CDR3 length: 15 amino acids. The CDR3 spells CASRELAGGLNEQFF. The DNA for the CDR3 is TGTGCCAGCAGAGAACTAGCGGGAGGCCTCAATGAGCAGTTCTTC.

This chain uses TRBV6-1 with TRBJ1-4; D is possibly TRBD1 (5 bases). V lost 11 bases to trimming and J lost 5 bases, with 18 bases between them. Germline values: CDR1 MNHNS, CDR2 SASEGT. The CDR3 covers 14 residues. The DNA of the CDR3 is TGTGCCTCCAAAGAGGGGACCGGGAATGAAAAACTGTTTTTT. Protein: CASKEGTGNEKLFF.

The chain has TRBV11-2 and TRBJ2-3; no clear D gene. CDR1 SGHAT and CDR2 FQNNGV come from the germline V gene. The CDR3 has 16 residues. Between the trimmed V and J ends, which lost 3 bases and 2 bases, there was a span of 15 bases. In DNA, the CDR3 is TGTGCCAGCAGCTTCATCCTGATTGGGTACACAGATACGCAGTATTTT. It encodes CASSFILIGYTDTQYF.

This clone was seen a single time. The chain's CDR3 is CASSQAPGLYEQYF. The CDR3 DNA follows: TGCGCCAGCAGCCAAGCACCTGGGCTCTACGAGCAGTACTTC. This chain uses TRBV4-1 with TRBJ2-7, with D unclear. The length of the CDR3 is 14 residues. From germline, CDR1 is MGHRA and CDR2 YSYEKL. V lost 1 base, J lost 3 bases, and 10 bases lay in between.

CDR3 protein: CASSGTGRGNTIYF. CDR3 nucleotide sequence: TGCGCCAGCAGCGGAACAGGGCGGGGAAACACCATATATTTT. The gene calls are TRBV5-1 and TRBJ1-3; possibly TRBD1 for D (6 bases). This CDR3 region has 14 residues. Germline V gene data show CDR1 as SGHRS and CDR2 as YFSETQ. Trimming pared 4 bases from V and 4 bases from J, leaving 12 bases between. Looking up the rest from reference TRBV5-1 and TRBJ1-3 gives the full variable domain: KAGVTQTPRYLIKTRGQQVTLSCSPISGHRSVSWYQQTPGQGLQFLFEYFSETQRNKGNFPGRFSGRQFSNSRSEMNVSTLELGDSALYLCASSGTGRGNTIYFGEGSWLTVV.

This clone was recorded only once. V gene TRBV6-1 combines with J gene TRBJ2-3; no firm D call. CDR3 length equals 14 residues. Germline V lookup: CDR1 MNHNS, CDR2 SASEGT. The V end lost 4 bases, the J end lost 2 bases, and 10 bases lay between the germline ends. CDR3 sequence reads: CASSVGRLTDTQYF. As DNA, the CDR3 is TGTGCCAGCAGTGTAGGACGGCTCACAGATACGCAGTATTTT.

Of note for this clone: Other nucleotide sequences from this sample produce the same CDR3. The rearrangement joins TRBV6-5 to TRBJ2-3; D is ambiguous. CDR3 length: 13 amino acids. Trimming shortened V by 7 bases and J by 1 base, and 9 bases separated the two germline ends. The germline gives CDR1 MNHEY, CDR2 SVGAGI. CDR3 in amino acids: CASTPAGTDTQYF. CDR3 DNA: TGTGCCAGCACTCCGGCAGGCACAGATACGCAGTATTTT.

Worth noting for this clone: Other DNA sequences of this sample code for an identical CDR3. This chain uses TRBV4-1 with TRBJ2-1, with TRBD2 matching 9 bases. J gave up 10 bases and V 0 bases, and 7 bases lay outside the gene matches. Germline values: CDR1 MGHRA, CDR2 YSYEKL. The CDR3 length is 15 residues. Here the CDR3 reads CASSQELAGVYEQFF. CDR3 in DNA: TGCGCCAGCAGCCAAGAGTTAGCGGGAGTTTACGAGCAGTTCTTC.

This chain links TRBV6-1 with TRBJ2-3; 8 bases are shared with TRBD2. Germline V lookup: CDR1 MNHNS, CDR2 SASEGT. The V segment lost 7 bases and the J segment 6 bases; nucleotides outside the gene matches: 6. The CDR3 covers 13 residues. CDR3 DNA sequence: TGTGCCAGCATGCGACGGGAGGGGGATACGCAGTATTTT. Its protein product is CASMRREGDTQYF.